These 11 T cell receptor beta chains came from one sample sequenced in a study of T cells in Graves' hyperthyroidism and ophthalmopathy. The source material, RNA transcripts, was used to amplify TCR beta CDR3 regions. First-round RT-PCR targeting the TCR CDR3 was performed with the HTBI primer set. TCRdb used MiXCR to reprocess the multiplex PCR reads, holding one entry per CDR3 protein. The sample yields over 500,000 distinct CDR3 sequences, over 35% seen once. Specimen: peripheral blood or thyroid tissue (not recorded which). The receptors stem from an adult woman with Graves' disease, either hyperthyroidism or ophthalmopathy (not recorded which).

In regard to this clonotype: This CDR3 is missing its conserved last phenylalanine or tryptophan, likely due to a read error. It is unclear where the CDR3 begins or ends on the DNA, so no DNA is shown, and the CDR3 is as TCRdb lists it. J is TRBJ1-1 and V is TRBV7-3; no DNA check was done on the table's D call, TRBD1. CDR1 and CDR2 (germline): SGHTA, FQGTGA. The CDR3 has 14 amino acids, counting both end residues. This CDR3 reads CASSLMGGRLESFT.

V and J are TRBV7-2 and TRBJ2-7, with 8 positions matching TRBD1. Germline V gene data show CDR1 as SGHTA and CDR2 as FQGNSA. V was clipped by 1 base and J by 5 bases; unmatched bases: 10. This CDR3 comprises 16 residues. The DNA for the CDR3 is TGTGCCAGCAGCTTAGAAGCCGGGACAGGAGGCCACGAGCAGTACTTC. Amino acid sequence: CASSLEAGTGGHEQYF.

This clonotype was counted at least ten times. The CDR3 region has the DNA TGTGCCACCAGCAGAGACGGGGGGCTTGGGACTGAAGCTTTCTTT. Translating gives CATSRDGGLGTEAFF. The chain employs TRBV15 and TRBJ1-1, with a weak D call TRBD1 (6 bases). The CDR3 has 15 amino acids. Germline V lookup: CDR1 LNHNV, CDR2 YYDKDF (reference sequence). The V end was cut by 0 bases, the J end by 5 bases, with 13 bases between.

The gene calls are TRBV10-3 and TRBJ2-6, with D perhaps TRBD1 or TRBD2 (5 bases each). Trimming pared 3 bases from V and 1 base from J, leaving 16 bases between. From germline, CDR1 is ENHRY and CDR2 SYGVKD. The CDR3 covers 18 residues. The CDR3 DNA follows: TGTGCCATCAGTGATTGGACGGGGCTCATTTCTGGGGCCAACGTCCTGACTTTC. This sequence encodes CAISDWTGLISGANVLTF.

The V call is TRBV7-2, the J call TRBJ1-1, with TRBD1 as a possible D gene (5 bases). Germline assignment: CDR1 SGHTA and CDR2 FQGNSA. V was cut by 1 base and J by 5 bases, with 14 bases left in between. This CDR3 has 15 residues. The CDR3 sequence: CASSLGGDGGTEAFF. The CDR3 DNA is TGTGCCAGCAGCTTAGGGGGGGACGGGGGGACTGAAGCTTTCTTT.

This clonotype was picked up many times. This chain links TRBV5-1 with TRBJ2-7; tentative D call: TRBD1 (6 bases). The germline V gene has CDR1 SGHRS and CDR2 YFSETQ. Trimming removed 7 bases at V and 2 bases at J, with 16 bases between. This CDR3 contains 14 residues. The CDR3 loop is CASGNRDRTYEQYF. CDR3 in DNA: TGCGCCAGCGGAAACAGGGATCGCACCTACGAGCAGTACTTC.

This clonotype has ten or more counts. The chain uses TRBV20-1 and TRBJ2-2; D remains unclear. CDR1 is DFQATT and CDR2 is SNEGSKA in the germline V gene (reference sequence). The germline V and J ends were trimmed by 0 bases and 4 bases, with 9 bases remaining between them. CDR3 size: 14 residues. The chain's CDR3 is CSARDAGSTGELFF. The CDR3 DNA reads TGCAGTGCTAGAGATGCCGGAAGCACCGGGGAGCTGTTTTTT.

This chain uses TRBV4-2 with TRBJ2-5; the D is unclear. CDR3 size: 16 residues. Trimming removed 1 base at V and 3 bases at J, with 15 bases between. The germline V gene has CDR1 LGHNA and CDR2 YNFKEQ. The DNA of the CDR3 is TGTGCCAGCAGCCAAGGGCGTGGGGATCAGGAAGAGACCCAGTACTTC. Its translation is CASSQGRGDQEETQYF.

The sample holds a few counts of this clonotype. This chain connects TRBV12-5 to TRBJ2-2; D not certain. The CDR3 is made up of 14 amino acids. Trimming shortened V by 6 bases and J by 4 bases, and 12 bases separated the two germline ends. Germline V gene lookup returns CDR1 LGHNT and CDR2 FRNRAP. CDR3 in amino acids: CASGQSSRTGELFF. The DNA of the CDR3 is TGTGCTAGTGGCCAGTCCAGCCGCACCGGGGAGCTGTTTTTT.

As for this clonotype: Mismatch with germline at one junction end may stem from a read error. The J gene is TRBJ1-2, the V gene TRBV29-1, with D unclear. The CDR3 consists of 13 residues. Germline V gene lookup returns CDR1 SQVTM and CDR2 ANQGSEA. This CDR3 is CSVEGSVNYGYTF. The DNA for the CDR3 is TGCAGCGTTGAGGGATCTGTGAACTACGGCTACACCTTC.

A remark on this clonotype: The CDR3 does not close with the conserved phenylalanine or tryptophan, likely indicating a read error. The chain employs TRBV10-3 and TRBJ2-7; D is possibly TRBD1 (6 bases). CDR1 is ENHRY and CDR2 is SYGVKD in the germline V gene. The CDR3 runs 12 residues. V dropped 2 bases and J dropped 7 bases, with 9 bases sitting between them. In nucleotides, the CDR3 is TGTGCCATCAGTGAGAGGCAGGGGGAGCAGTACCTC. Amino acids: CAISERQGEQYL.